The present T cell receptor beta chain was sequenced within a study of T cell responses to AZD1222 COVID-19 vaccine. As concerns this clone: Its antigen is undetermined.

Overall study findings and caveats: The number of AZD1222 recipients seropositive at baseline was only five or six. Repertoires in all cases were sampled only once the peak T cell response had passed. Unmutated regions of variants are reportedly targeted by nearly half of spike-specific TCRs. The CD4 TCRs associated with vaccination extended across spike and predominated at 160-218 and 743-854.

Clones were read by immunoSEQ multiplex PCR, and TCRdb kept only the in-frame ones, dropping some. The sample lists around 140,000 clones, 70% to 90% occurring once. This receptor was taken from an adult who received the AZD1222 COVID-19 vaccine. This material consisted of peripheral blood, taken 28 days after the second AZD1222 dose.

CDR3 bases: TGTGCCAGTAGTGTATTACAGGGGGCGTCCACTGAAGCTTTCTTT. This translates into CASSVLQGASTEAFF. The chain has TRBV19 and TRBJ1-1, with TRBD1 identical over 9 bases. V gave up 5 bases and J gave up 4 bases; unmatched junction bases: 8. The V gene's germline CDR1 is LNHDA and CDR2 SQIVND (reference sequence). The CDR3 consists of 15 residues.